The rows below give T cell receptor beta chains drawn from one sample of a study of T-cell reconstitution after alpha-beta-depleted transplantation in children. TCRdb passed the PCR reads through MiXCR, listing each CDR3 protein once. Of some 830,000 distinct CDR3 sequences in the sample, around 17% were seen once. The material sequenced was PBMCs, mostly from graft donor cells, taken 360 days after TCRalphabeta/CD19-depleted stem cell transplant. The receptor set was obtained from a male patient under 18 who had a stem cell transplant for acute lymphoblastic leukemia, so the T cells may come from the graft donor. Both conserved end residues are trimmed from each CDR3. Each record gives: V gene, CDR3 length, J gene, CDR3 protein.

>TRBV5-1|13|TRBJ2-1
ASSSGLAGPMKQF
>TRBV18|13|TRBJ2-2
ASSTTDSNTGELF
>TRBV18|11|TRBJ1-1
ASSPSENTEAF
>TRBV27|13|TRBJ2-7
ASRAVGAPTYEQY
>TRBV19|12|TRBJ2-7
ASSIVGRSYEQY
>TRBV19|12|TRBJ2-2
ASSSGTPAGELF
>TRBV7-9|15|TRBJ1-2
ASSHPPGGLAHYGYT
>TRBV4-2|11|TRBJ1-1
ASSQAGGIEAF
>TRBV7-3|14|TRBJ2-5
ASSLRHGLAGETQY
>TRBV3-1|13|TRBJ2-7
ASSPYTGAIIEQY
>TRBV28|12|TRBJ1-4
ASSPRSPDEKLF
>TRBV12-3/TRBV12-4|13|TRBJ2-2
ASSSQGLNTGELF
>TRBV29-1|11|TRBJ1-2
SVVQGFTYGYT
>TRBV12-3/TRBV12-4|14|TRBJ2-7
ASSLGDRGTSYEQY
>TRBV5-1|12|TRBJ2-5
ASSLEGLTRTQY
>TRBV11-3|14|TRBJ2-1
ASSLGVVGSYNEQF
>TRBV20-1|16|TRBJ2-7
SASSRGTGLAGYYEQY
>TRBV9|11|TRBJ2-7
ASSSGWGSEQY
>TRBV28|13|TRBJ1-1
ASSYRGQKNTEAF
>TRBV12-3/TRBV12-4|12|TRBJ2-1
ASSFLGGGLWKF
>TRBV2|14|TRBJ2-7
ASSGAGGSSFYEQY
>TRBV7-7|15|TRBJ2-3
ASSLAVGGTSTDTQY
>TRBV5-1|12|TRBJ2-7
ASSLGWGTYEQY
>TRBV2|12|TRBJ2-5
ASSLDRQLGTQY
>TRBV21-1|14|TRBJ2-5
ASSKVASGRRETQY
>TRBV12-3/TRBV12-4|13|TRBJ2-1
ASSLEGQAYNEQF